These 13 T cell receptor beta chains were sequenced from one sample in a study of shared clonotypes between healthy human individuals. TCRdb's table, derived via immunoSEQ multiplex PCR, lists solely in-frame clones and lacks some. Among around 690,000 clones listed, 90% were seen once. The sample taken for sequencing was memory CD8+ T cells from PBMCs. The subset is: CD45RO+ cells pooled with CCR7-negative TemRA cells. All receptors derive from a man between 18 and 29 years old in good health. Some clones in this sample may be carry-over from other donors' samples.

This rearrangement joins TRBV19 to TRBJ2-1, with TRBD2 matching 7 bases. Germline trimming cut 5 bases from V and 3 bases from J; bases unmatched to any gene: 4. This CDR3 has 14 residues. From germline, CDR1 is LNHDA and CDR2 SQIVND (reference sequence). For the CDR3, the DNA is TGTGCCAGTAGTGGGGGAGGGTACTACAATGAGCAGTTCTTC. Translating it yields CASSGGGYYNEQFF.

The V gene is TRBV7-8, the J gene TRBJ2-3, with 12 bases fitting TRBD2. The CDR3 consists of 16 residues. The V gene's germline CDR1 is SGHVS and CDR2 FQNEAQ. J was trimmed by 6 bases and V by 0 bases; bases with no gene match: 4. CDR3 DNA sequence: TGTGCCAGCAGCTTAGCGGCACTAGCGGGAGGTGATACGCAGTATTTT. Translation: CASSLAALAGGDTQYF.

Note on this clone: Since a far larger clone is one base different, this is likely a read error. V usage is TRBV6-1 and J usage is TRBJ2-7; D uncertain. This CDR3 spans 10 amino acids. Germline lookup yields CDR1 MNHNS and CDR2 SASEGT. V dropped 5 bases and J dropped 3 bases, with 2 bases sitting between them. CDR3 loop: CASSYYEQYF. The CDR3 DNA reads as TGTGCCAGCAGTTACTACGAGCAGTACTTC.

In its sample, this clone was seen once. The chain recombines TRBV6-6 with TRBJ2-7; 10 nucleotides align to TRBD2. The CDR3 sequence is 15 residues long. V gave up 6 bases and J gave up 4 bases; unmatched junction bases: 9. Germline V gene data show CDR1 as MNHNY and CDR2 as SVGAGI (reference sequence). Written as DNA, the CDR3 is TGTGCCAGCAGCCAGGGGACTAGCGCATCGTACGAGCAGTACTTC. Translation gives CASSQGTSASYEQYF.

The chain recombines TRBV7-6 with TRBJ2-3; 7 bases line up with TRBD1. The CDR3 spans 15 residues. CDR1 and CDR2 (germline): SGHVS, FNYEAQ. The ends lost 3 bases at V and 4 bases at J; junction bases unmatched: 7. The CDR3: CASSFTGEGADTQYF. The CDR3, as DNA: TGTGCCAGCAGCTTTACAGGGGAAGGAGCAGATACGCAGTATTTT. The full variable domain, completed using reference TRBV7-6 and TRBJ2-3, is GAGVSQSPRYKVTKRGQDVALRCDPISGHVSLYWYRQALGQGPEFLTYFNYEAQQDKSGLPNDRFSAERPEGSISTLTIQRTEQRDSAMYRCASSFTGEGADTQYFGPGTRLTVL.

This sequence joins TRBV4-3 and TRBJ1-2; 8 bases are shared with TRBD1. This CDR3 comprises 17 residues. J was trimmed by 2 bases and V by 0 bases; bases with no gene match: 8. Germline-derived CDR1 and CDR2 are LGHNA and YSLEER. The CDR3 region is CASSQEDRVHPNYGYTF. The CDR3 DNA reads as TGCGCCAGCAGCCAAGAGGACAGGGTACACCCCAACTATGGCTACACCTTC.

The V and J genes are TRBV6-4 and TRBJ2-7; D is possibly TRBD2 (5 bases). V was shortened by 0 bases and J by 5 bases, with 8 bases between the two germline ends. This CDR3 is 13 amino acids long. CDR1 is MRHNA and CDR2 is SNTAGT in the germline V gene. CDR3 nucleotides: TGTGCCAGCAGTGACTCGATCGGGGACGAGCAGTACTTC. Its translation: CASSDSIGDEQYF.

This sequence joins TRBV9 and TRBJ2-7; D gene ambiguous. The CDR3 has 15 amino acids. The germline CDR1 and CDR2 sequences are SGDLS and YYNGEE. V was trimmed by 0 bases and J by 2 bases, leaving 12 bases between them. The CDR3 sequence is CASSVEDGETYEQYF. The CDR3, as DNA: TGTGCCAGCAGCGTAGAAGACGGAGAGACCTACGAGCAGTACTTC. Full variable domain (rest looked up from reference TRBV9 and TRBJ2-7): DSGVTQTPKHLITATGQRVTLRCSPRSGDLSVYWYQQSLDQGLQFLIQYYNGEERAKGNILERFSAQQFPDLHSELNLSSLELGDSALYFCASSVEDGETYEQYFGPGTRLTVT.

As concerns this clone: This CDR3 is also generated by other DNA sequences in the sample. The chain recombines TRBV27 with TRBJ2-2, with 7 nucleotides matching TRBD1. The CDR3 spans 15 residues. In germline, CDR1 is MNHEY, CDR2 SMNVEV (reference sequence). V lost 0 bases to trimming and J lost 4 bases; unmatched junction nucleotides: 2. The CDR3 loop reads CASSLSPGGTGELFF. DNA for the CDR3: TGTGCCAGCAGTTTATCCCCAGGGGGCACCGGGGAGCTGTTTTTT.

The J gene is TRBJ2-1, the V gene TRBV10-2; 9 bases map to TRBD2. The V segment lost 3 bases and the J segment 5 bases; nucleotides outside the gene matches: 11. Germline V gene sequence: CDR1 WSHSY, CDR2 SAAADI. The CDR3 is made up of 17 amino acids. The CDR3 spells CASSDPTSGPRNNEQFF. The CDR3 DNA reads as TGCGCCAGCAGTGATCCCACTAGCGGGCCTAGAAACAATGAGCAGTTCTTC.

The CDR3 region has the DNA TGTGCCAGCAGTTACTCCCGTCGGGGGGCTTATGAGCCCCAGCATTTT. It encodes CASSYSRRGAYEPQHF. The genes are TRBV6-6 and TRBJ1-5; a possible D gene is TRBD1 (6 bases). The CDR3 has 16 residues. The germline CDR1 and CDR2 sequences are MNHNY and SVGAGI (reference sequence). V lost 0 bases, J lost 8 bases, and 17 bases lay in between.

The chain couples TRBV28 to TRBJ2-7; 8 positions match TRBD1. The germline V gene has CDR1 MDHEN and CDR2 SYDVKM. The CDR3 totals 14 residues. With V trimmed by 5 bases and J by 4 bases, 7 bases remained unmatched. The CDR3 coding sequence is TGTGCCAGCAGTCCACACAGGGGGTTGTACGAGCAGTACTTC. It is translated as CASSPHRGLYEQYF.

The J gene is TRBJ1-2, the V gene TRBV7-2; 9 bases are a match to TRBD1. Germline values: CDR1 SGHTA, CDR2 FQGNSA. CDR3 length: 15 residues. The J segment lost 1 base and the V segment lost 5 bases, leaving 5 bases of the junction unmatched. Here the CDR3 DNA reads TGTGCCAGCAGCGCCCGGGACAGGGTTAACTATGGCTACACCTTC. It translates to CASSARDRVNYGYTF.